This T cell receptor (beta chain) derives from a study of OX40 agonist ivuxolimab in advanced cancers. The method was immunoSEQ multiplex PCR; TCRdb's version includes in-frame clones alone and lacks a portion of them. The sample consists of approximately 91,000 clones, 87% of them appearing once. The ends lost 5 bases at V and 4 bases at J; junction bases unmatched: 5. Germline values: CDR1 SGHVS, CDR2 FNYEAQ. The CDR3 has 14 residues. The sequence was obtained from an adult with an advanced solid tumor such as melanoma, head and neck, liver or kidney cancer. Sample: CD4+ or CD8+ T cells sorted from blood, taken in a trial of the OX40 agonist ivuxolimab. The chain recombines TRBV7-6 with TRBJ2-1, with 7 bases matching TRBD1. This chain's CDR3 is CASSLGQAYNEQFF. The CDR3 DNA reads as TGTGCCAGCAGCCTCGGACAGGCATACAATGAGCAGTTCTTC.